These 31 T cell receptor beta chains were all obtained from the same sample, sequenced in a study of T cells in Graves' hyperthyroidism and ophthalmopathy. It was RNA transcripts that yielded the amplified TCR beta CDR3 regions. Primed by the HTBI set, a first-round RT-PCR was run on the TCR CDR3. Each CDR3 protein is one row after TCRdb ran MiXCR on the multiplex PCR reads. The sample has roughly 660,000 distinct CDR3 sequences, approximately 15% seen once. Sequencing was performed on blood. Source of these receptors: a man aged 45-60 years with Graves' hyperthyroidism.

This clonotype was counted ten times or more. CDR3 sequence (DNA): TGTGCCAGCAGCCATAGGTCGGGAGAAGAGACCCAGTACTTC. This sequence encodes CASSHRSGEETQYF. The gene calls are TRBV7-9 and TRBJ2-5; D might be TRBD2 (6 bases). CDR1 and CDR2 from the germline V gene are SEHNR and FQNEAQ (reference sequence). The CDR3 is 14 amino acids. V lost 5 bases, J lost 3 bases, and 13 bases lay in between.

This clonotype was seen at least ten times. The V gene is TRBV6-1, the J gene TRBJ1-2; 9 bases are a match to TRBD1. V lost 6 bases to trimming and J lost 4 bases; unmatched junction nucleotides: 9. Germline-derived CDR1 and CDR2 are MNHNS and SASEGT. The CDR3 is 15 residues long. The CDR3 DNA follows: TGTGCCAGCAGCGCGGGACAGGGAAGGGGCTATGGCTACACCTTC. It specifies CASSAGQGRGYGYTF.

This clonotype was picked up many times. The rearrangement joins TRBV11-2 to TRBJ2-7; D is perhaps TRBD2 (5 bases). The V end was cut by 0 bases, the J end by 3 bases, with 12 bases between. This CDR3 region has 15 residues. The germline gives CDR1 SGHAT, CDR2 FQNNGV. In DNA form, the CDR3 reads TGTGCCAGCAGCTTAGATTTTAGGGAGAGCTACGAGCAGTACTTC. Translating gives CASSLDFRESYEQYF.

CDR3 bases: TGTGCCAGCAGCATTAGCGGGGTGAGCTCCTACGAGCAGTACTTC. This sequence encodes CASSISGVSSYEQYF. The chain recombines TRBV9 with TRBJ2-7; 8 bases map to TRBD2. V shed 4 bases and J 0 bases; nucleotides not matched to a gene: 6. CDR1 is SGDLS and CDR2 is YYNGEE in the germline V gene. The CDR3 extends over 15 amino acids.

This clonotype was detected a few times. This chain uses TRBV28 with TRBJ2-4; TRBD2 matches at 12 bases. Germline V gene lookup returns CDR1 MDHEN and CDR2 SYDVKM. V lost 4 bases to trimming and J lost 6 bases; unmatched junction nucleotides: 4. CDR3 length: 15 amino acids. CDR3 sequence reads: CASSSRTSGANIQYF. CDR3 bases: TGTGCCAGCAGTTCTCGGACTAGCGGGGCAAACATTCAGTACTTC.

On this clonotype itself: A read error may be the cause here, since a much bigger clone is one base away. The CDR3 region is CASSVAPTDTQYF. CDR3 nucleotide sequence: TGTGCCAGCAGCGTAGCCCCCACAGATACGCAGTATTTT. V is TRBV9 and J is TRBJ2-3; D call uncertain. Between the trimmed V and J ends, which lost 0 bases and 2 bases, there was a span of 4 bases. The CDR3 has 13 amino acids. The germline gives CDR1 SGDLS, CDR2 YYNGEE.

This clonotype was recorded a few times. The rearrangement uses TRBV20-1 and TRBJ2-1, with D tentatively TRBD2 (5 bases). The ends were cut back, 6 bases at V and 7 bases at J, with 22 bases in the middle. CDR1 is DFQATT and CDR2 is SNEGSKA in the germline V gene (reference sequence). CDR3 length: 15 amino acids. DNA for the CDR3: TGCAGTGCCCTCCCCCATCGAAGCGGAGGAAATGAGCAGTTCTTC. Amino acid sequence: CSALPHRSGGNEQFF.

The sample holds a few counts of this clonotype. The chain links TRBV7-9 to TRBJ2-7; TRBD2 aligns across 13 bases. Germline V gene sequence: CDR1 SEHNR, CDR2 FQNEAQ (reference sequence). Losses at the gene ends were 4 bases for V and 6 bases for J; bases not matched to a gene: 6. The CDR3 contains 15 residues. The CDR3 region has the DNA TGTGCCAGCAGCTCTGCACTAGCGGGAGGGCGCGAGCAGTACTTC. It encodes CASSSALAGGREQYF.

The rearrangement links TRBV7-2 to TRBJ2-5; 7 nucleotides line up with TRBD2. The CDR3 has 15 residues. Per germline, CDR1 SGHTA and CDR2 FQGNSA. The J segment lost 7 bases and the V segment lost 1 base, leaving 9 bases of the junction unmatched. As DNA, the CDR3 is TGTGCCAGCAGCTTAGGGAGCGGGAATATGGGGACCCAGTACTTC. Translation gives CASSLGSGNMGTQYF.

This clonotype appeared many times. This rearrangement joins TRBV2 to TRBJ2-7; D is possibly TRBD1 or TRBD2 (5 bases each). The CDR3 consists of 14 residues. Trimming left V 6 bases short and J 3 bases short, with 15 bases between. Germline assignment: CDR1 SNHLY and CDR2 FYNNEI. The CDR3 sequence is CASSGDLVSYEQYF. The CDR3 region has the DNA TGTGCCAGCAGCGGGGACCTTGTAAGCTACGAGCAGTACTTC.

This clonotype was observed a handful of times. This chain uses TRBV13 with TRBJ2-7, with D possibly being TRBD1 (6 bases). V lost 4 bases to trimming and J lost 0 bases, with 16 bases between them. CDR3 length equals 16 residues. Germline CDR1 PRHDT, CDR2 FYEKMQ (reference sequence). The CDR3 sequence is CASSWTEAKDSYEQYF. DNA of the CDR3: TGTGCCAGCAGCTGGACAGAGGCGAAGGACTCCTACGAGCAGTACTTC.

V is TRBV24-1 and J is TRBJ1-1; unclear D gene. Trimming cost V 7 bases and J 4 bases, with 12 bases left between them. CDR1 KGHDR and CDR2 SFDVKD come from the germline V gene. CDR3 size: 13 residues. This CDR3 reads CATRATGRTEAFF. The CDR3 DNA is TGTGCCACCAGGGCGACGGGCCGCACTGAAGCTTTCTTT.

This clonotype was observed many times. This chain uses TRBV7-9 with TRBJ1-4; 11 bases are a match to TRBD1. From germline, CDR1 is SEHNR and CDR2 FQNEAQ (reference sequence). The trim removed 5 bases at V and 8 bases at J, leaving 4 bases unmatched. This CDR3 has 14 residues. DNA of the CDR3: TGTGCCAGCAGCGAGGGACAGGGGGACGAAAAACTGTTTTTT. This gives the protein CASSEGQGDEKLFF.

Worth noting for this clonotype: This clone may be a read error of a much larger clone one base away. The chain recombines TRBV12-5 with TRBJ1-1; unclear D gene. Looked up from germline, CDR1 is LGHNT and CDR2 is FRNRAP. The CDR3 sequence is 13 residues long. Trimming shortened V by 1 base and J by 0 bases, and 3 bases separated the two germline ends. The CDR3: CASGLGVNTEAFF. Here the CDR3 DNA reads TGTGCTAGTGGTTTGGGAGTGAACACTGAAGCTTTCTTT.

The chain carries TRBV7-8 and TRBJ2-4; 7 nucleotides align to TRBD1. The CDR3 covers 17 residues. The J segment lost 3 bases and the V segment lost 4 bases, leaving 12 bases of the junction unmatched. CDR1 SGHVS and CDR2 FQNEAQ come from the germline V gene. CDR3 residues: CASSSGRDSLVKNIQYF. CDR3 coding DNA: TGTGCCAGCAGCTCGGGCCGGGACAGTCTAGTCAAAAACATTCAGTACTTC.

This clonotype was observed many times. The chain combines TRBV6-1 with TRBJ2-3; 11 bases are shared with TRBD2. CDR1 and CDR2 from the germline V gene are MNHNS and SASEGT. This CDR3 is 16 amino acids long. J gave up 3 bases and V 6 bases, and 8 bases lay outside the gene matches. CDR3 sequence reads: CASRTLAGGKTDTQYF. CDR3 nucleotide sequence: TGTGCCAGCAGAACCCTAGCGGGAGGTAAAACAGATACGCAGTATTTT.

At least ten counts were recorded for this clonotype. The rearrangement uses TRBV18 and TRBJ2-7; TRBD1 matches 11 bases. Germline assignment: CDR1 KGHSH and CDR2 LQKENI. The CDR3 is 14 residues long. V lost 8 bases to trimming and J lost 3 bases; unmatched junction nucleotides: 6. The DNA of the CDR3 is TGTGCCAGCAGTCCCGGGACAGGGGGCTACGAGCAGTACTTC. This codes for CASSPGTGGYEQYF.

This clonotype was observed many times. The CDR3 here is CASSWDRGVETQYF. The CDR3 bases are TGTGCCAGCAGTTGGGACAGGGGGGTGGAGACCCAGTACTTC. J is TRBJ2-5 and V is TRBV27, with 11 nucleotides matching TRBD1. This CDR3 spans 14 amino acids. Germline V gene sequence: CDR1 MNHEY, CDR2 SMNVEV (reference sequence). The junction had 3 bases not matched to a gene; V was cut back by 4 bases and J by 5 bases.

This clonotype was picked up many times. V is TRBV6-1 and J is TRBJ2-1; weak D call: TRBD2 (7 bases). Deletions cut 8 bases from V and 8 bases from J, with 19 bases between. The CDR3 consists of 14 residues. The germline gives CDR1 MNHNS, CDR2 SASEGT. Written as DNA, the CDR3 is TGTGCCAGCTTCGATTGGACTAGGGGGGATGAGCAGTTCTTC. Protein: CASFDWTRGDEQFF.

This clonotype was counted ten times or more. The V call is TRBV28, the J call TRBJ2-3, with 10 positions matching TRBD2. Germline V gene data show CDR1 as MDHEN and CDR2 as SYDVKM. The junction had 6 bases not matched to a gene; V was cut back by 6 bases and J by 0 bases. There are 16 residues in the CDR3. The CDR3, as DNA: TGTGCCAGCAGCCAGACTAGCGGGCCTAGCACAGATACGCAGTATTTT. Its translation: CASSQTSGPSTDTQYF. Complete variable domain (other parts from reference TRBV28 and TRBJ2-3): DVKVTQSSRYLVKRTGEKVFLECVQDMDHENMFWYRQDPGLGLRLIYFSYDVKMKEKGDIPEGYSVSREKKERFSLILESASTNQTSMYLCASSQTSGPSTDTQYFGPGTRLTVL.

V and J are TRBV6-1 and TRBJ2-7; a possible D gene is TRBD1 (7 bases). Germline V gene lookup returns CDR1 MNHNS and CDR2 SASEGT. V was cut by 5 bases and J by 6 bases, with 20 bases left in between. This CDR3 is built from 15 residues. In DNA, the CDR3 is TGTGCCAGCAGTTCCCAGGCGGGGACAGCCCTCGAGCAGTACTTC. It codes for CASSSQAGTALEQYF.

There are a few counts of this clonotype. The genes are TRBV6-4 and TRBJ2-1, with 13 bases lining up with TRBD2. Germline V gene data show CDR1 as MRHNA and CDR2 as SNTAGT. Germline trimming cut 0 bases from V and 7 bases from J; bases unmatched to any gene: 6. This CDR3 has 17 amino acids. The CDR3, as DNA: TGTGCCAGCAGTGACTCGACTAGCGGGAGGAGGGGAAATGAGCAGTTCTTC. Protein product: CASSDSTSGRRGNEQFF.

The chain combines TRBV20-1 with TRBJ1-1; tentatively, D is TRBD1 (5 bases). Trimming pared 3 bases from V and 1 base from J, leaving 15 bases between. Germline V gives CDR1 DFQATT, CDR2 SNEGSKA (reference sequence). The CDR3 consists of 15 residues. As DNA, the CDR3 is TGCAGTGCTAGCGAAGGGGTCCGATGGAACACTGAAGCTTTCTTT. Protein: CSASEGVRWNTEAFF.

This clonotype was counted a few times. The V gene is TRBV13, the J gene TRBJ2-1; TRBD2 matches 11 bases. V gave up 5 bases and J gave up 4 bases; unmatched junction bases: 4. This CDR3 has 15 residues. Germline CDR1 and CDR2: PRHDT and FYEKMQ (reference sequence). Here the CDR3 reads CASSRLAGQYNEQFF. CDR3 nucleotides: TGTGCCAGCAGCCGACTAGCGGGACAGTACAATGAGCAGTTCTTC.

The chain combines TRBV9 with TRBJ2-6, with D uncertain. The V end lost 4 bases, the J end lost 0 bases, and 8 bases lay between the germline ends. The CDR3 consists of 15 residues. The germline CDR1 and CDR2 sequences are SGDLS and YYNGEE. CDR3 coding DNA: TGTGCCAGCAGCCCTACAGTCTCTGGGGCCAACGTCCTGACTTTC. It codes for CASSPTVSGANVLTF.

This clonotype was seen only a few times. The V call is TRBV6-6, the J call TRBJ2-2, with 7 nucleotides matching TRBD2. CDR1 is MNHNY and CDR2 is SVGAGI in the germline V gene (reference sequence). Unmatched junction bases numbered 6, after V lost 0 bases and J lost 2 bases. The CDR3 extends over 17 amino acids. CDR3 protein: CASSYSGLADNTGELFF. The CDR3 nucleotides are TGTGCCAGCAGTTACTCTGGGCTAGCGGATAACACCGGGGAGCTGTTTTTT.

This rearrangement joins TRBV5-1 to TRBJ2-7, with D perhaps matching TRBD1 (6 bases). V lost 0 bases and J 4 bases, leaving 23 bases between the germline ends. Looked up from germline, CDR1 is SGHRS and CDR2 is YFSETQ. The CDR3 is 18 residues long. The CDR3 is CASSLAEATVDRRYEQYF. The CDR3 nucleotides read TGCGCCAGCAGCTTGGCCGAAGCTACGGTCGACAGGCGATACGAGCAGTACTTC.

This clonotype showed up many times. The chain employs TRBV5-1 and TRBJ2-3; D may be TRBD2 (6 bases). V was pared by 2 bases and J by 0 bases, with 22 bases between. The CDR3 runs to 19 residues. CDR1 is SGHRS and CDR2 is YFSETQ in the germline V gene. CDR3 sequence: CASSFLPFLAIESTDTQYF. CDR3 coding DNA: TGCGCCAGCAGCTTCCTACCCTTCCTAGCGATTGAAAGCACAGATACGCAGTATTTT.

This rearrangement joins TRBV11-2 to TRBJ1-2, with TRBD1 matching over 7 bases. This CDR3 has 15 amino acids. V lost 2 bases to trimming and J lost 8 bases; unmatched junction nucleotides: 11. Germline V gene sequence: CDR1 SGHAT, CDR2 FQNNGV. The CDR3 loop is CASSLNRGVSEGYTF. The DNA for the CDR3 is TGTGCCAGCAGCTTAAACAGGGGAGTATCGGAGGGCTACACCTTC.

This clonotype was counted ten times or more. This chain connects TRBV7-9 to TRBJ2-1, with D maybe TRBD2 (7 bases). CDR1 and CDR2 from the germline V gene are SEHNR and FQNEAQ (reference sequence). V was pared by 2 bases and J by 9 bases, with 11 bases between. The CDR3 loop spans 13 amino acids. The CDR3 spells CASSLRGASEQFF. CDR3 coding DNA: TGTGCCAGCAGCTTACGGGGGGCAAGTGAGCAGTTCTTC.

This clonotype was found many times. V gene TRBV27 combines with J gene TRBJ2-3; no clear D gene. Per germline, CDR1 MNHEY and CDR2 SMNVEV (reference sequence). The CDR3 runs to 13 residues. Trimming took 3 bases from V and 4 from J, leaving 8 bases between them. The CDR3 bases are TGTGCCAGCAGTTTTGGAGACGCAGATACGCAGTATTTT. It yields the protein CASSFGDADTQYF.